The sequence of this T cell receptor (beta chain) was determined in a study of beta chain features in type 1 diabetes (dated 2018 in TCRdb). The study in broad terms: No differences in mean age, gender distribution, total cell number or subset yield were found between patients and healthy donors. Across all samples, almost 110 million sorted cells were examined, and cell number per subset correlated strongly with RNA yield. In the study, TCRB repertoires of sorted circulating CD4+ T cell subsets from recently diagnosed type 1 diabetes patients were compared with those of matched healthy donors. Regulatory and stem cell-like memory subsets were isolated from only 8 patients and roughly eight healthy donors, whereas naive and central memory subsets came from all 28 donors. Overall study results and their limits: PCR might favor shorter templates, but patient and control samples were amplified and corrected together, so any skew would affect both groups equally. Because small numbers of individuals were included in the HLA sub-analyses, any influence of HLA type on TCRB rearrangement was left unresolved. Naive, central memory and regulatory TCRB repertoires appeared to be more alike among patients than among healthy donors. In all four CD4+ subsets, TCRB CDR3 length was moderately but significantly shorter in type 1 diabetes patients. At VDJ recombination sites, patients with type 1 diabetes made fewer insertions and deleted more nucleotides, a pattern implying thymic rearrangement abnormalities. Because cDNA rather than genomic DNA was sequenced, highly expressing activated cells could have been over-represented, although no difference in activation and CD3 levels was found between groups.

From each donor, a single peripheral blood sample of around 0.12 L on average was drawn into heparinised tubes. A BD FACSAria II and a panel including CD45RO, CCR7, CD25, CD127, CD95 and CD27 were used to sort naive, central memory, regulatory and stem cell-like memory CD4+ T cells. Every sorted population had a purity above 95%. PBMCs were isolated immediately by Lymphoprep density gradient centrifugation and stained directly without culture. So that batch effects would be minimized, each experiment stained and sorted samples in pairs, pairing one healthy donor with one patient. Comments on this clone: No cognate antigen has been identified for it. The record has no base qualities; no much larger clone is one base away.

The CDR3 holds 20 amino acids from the cysteine to the phenylalanine. The DNA shown is the 60-base CDR3, in frame from base 1. CDR1 and CDR2, per the germline V gene, are LGHNA and YNFKEQ. Relative to germline, V is missing 4 bases and J is missing 0 bases, with 19 bases of the junction outside any gene match. The entire amount of isolated RNA was reverse transcribed using the High Capacity cDNA Reverse Transcription Kit, so the sequenced TCRB transcripts were expressed ones. Deep immunoSEQ sequencing was performed on naive, central memory and regulatory T cell samples, with an average of roughly 3.6 million total reads per sample. Sorted cells were lysed in RLT buffer and RNA was extracted with DNase-treated RNeasy Micro or Mini kits, depending on cell number. Each cell subset was processed separately to prevent cross-contamination, with patient and healthy donor samples processed together. The immunoSEQ multiplex PCR was used to amplify TCRB sequences from cDNA, generating 87-bp fragments that spanned the CDR3 region. The amplicons were sequenced using the Illumina HiSeq platform. From the authors' description of their analysis: PCR bias was computationally corrected using synthetic template baselines, reads within Hamming distance 2 were collapsed, and singletons that could not be merged were discarded. Reads were aligned against IMGT to assign V, D and J genes, CDR3 length and insertions or deletions at six rearrangement sites. Within each subset, clonotype counts were normalized to sorted cell number, after which true diversity and Gini coefficients were computed with the tcR R package. The overlap coefficient, calculated on TCRB nucleotide sequences, was used to measure repertoire sharing. Imported from immuneACCESS, the table was reduced by TCRdb to in-frame sequences with V and J called. These copies leave out some clones; in studies compared against another copy, an unresolved V gene accounts for under half, and the cause of the remainder is not known. The V and J calls and clone size are taken from that table; D and trimming were inferred from the DNA. This sample has roughly 300,000 clones in its table, and 6.5% to 10% of those were observed once. The ten largest clones add up to more than 0.4% of the sample.

The sequence is built from TRBV4-2 and TRBJ2-5, with 8 junctional bases fitting TRBD1. Material: central memory CD4+ T cells from blood. This receptor was obtained from a woman aged 18-35 years in good health. The CDR3 protein is CASSRIPDHRTGRYQETQYF. Here is the DNA: TGTGCCAGCAGCCGCATCCCCGACCATAGGACAGGGCGGTACCAAGAGACCCAGTACTTC.